Below are 32 T cell receptor beta chains sequenced from a single sample in a study of T-cell reconstitution after alpha-beta-depleted transplantation in children. For TCRbeta, the library was prepared with unique molecular identifiers. TCRdb used MiXCR to reprocess the PCR reads, holding one entry per CDR3 protein. Of 200,000 to 250,000 distinct CDR3 sequences in the sample, roughly 10% were seen once. The sequences come from PBMCs from the stem cell graft donor, collected from the stem cell graft. The receptor source for this set is a human donor who donated a stem cell graft to a child with acute lymphoblastic leukemia.

This clonotype was detected only a few times. J is TRBJ1-3 and V is TRBV20-1; 7 bases match TRBD1. CDR3 length: 16 residues. The germline V gene encodes CDR1 DFQATT and CDR2 SNEGSKA (reference sequence). With V trimmed by 5 bases and J by 1 base, 11 bases remained unmatched. The CDR3 loop is CSAQRQGRHSGNTIYF. CDR3 DNA sequence: TGCAGTGCTCAACGACAGGGACGCCATTCTGGAAACACCATATATTTT.

This rearrangement joins TRBV14 to TRBJ1-1; unclear D gene. CDR3 length: 11 amino acids. Germline V gene lookup returns CDR1 SGHDN and CDR2 FVKESK. V lost 5 bases and J lost 7, with 8 bases in between. The CDR3 nucleotides are TGTGCCAGCAGCGACTTCTTTGAAGCTTTCTTT. Its protein is CASSDFFEAFF.

This clonotype showed up just a few times. This chain joins TRBV18 and TRBJ1-2; no reliable D call. This CDR3 has 15 amino acids. CDR1 is KGHSH and CDR2 is LQKENI in the germline V gene. Trimming cost V 0 bases and J 1 base, with 9 bases left between them. This CDR3 is CASSPPSGYNYGYTF. The CDR3 DNA reads TGTGCCAGCTCACCACCGTCAGGATATAACTATGGCTACACCTTC.

This clonotype was seen once. This chain uses TRBV6-1 with TRBJ1-5; D uncertain. CDR3 size: 13 residues. Germline V gene sequence: CDR1 MNHNS, CDR2 SASEGT. With 11 bases removed from V and 1 base from J, the gap between germline ends came to 12 bases. CDR3 sequence (DNA): TGTGCCGGCGGGCGAATGAGCAATCAGCCCCAGCATTTT. This gives the protein CAGGRMSNQPQHF.

This clonotype was recorded many times. The J gene is TRBJ1-3, the V gene TRBV7-7; D is possibly TRBD1 (5 bases). Per germline, CDR1 SSHAT and CDR2 FNYEAQ (reference sequence). The length of the CDR3 is 13 residues. V was pared by 5 bases and J by 7 bases, with 12 bases between. CDR3 DNA sequence: TGTGCCAGCAGCAGTGGGACGGAGAACACCATATATTTT. Translating gives CASSSGTENTIYF.

This clonotype came up many times. J is TRBJ2-5 and V is TRBV20-1; possible D gene TRBD1, 5 bases. Per germline, CDR1 DFQATT and CDR2 SNEGSKA (reference sequence). V was shortened by 5 bases and J by 5 bases, with 12 bases between the two germline ends. The CDR3 consists of 12 residues. The CDR3, as DNA: TGCAGTGCTCACGACAGATTCGAGACCCAGTACTTC. It is translated as CSAHDRFETQYF.

This clonotype was seen only a few times. V gene TRBV12-3 or TRBV12-4 combines with J gene TRBJ1-1; TRBD1 might be the D (5 bases). CDR3 length equals 14 residues. V lost 6 bases to trimming and J lost 0 bases, with 11 bases between them. CDR3 DNA: TGTGCCAGCAGAAGACAGCAATTGAACACTGAAGCTTTCTTT. Its protein is CASRRQQLNTEAFF.

V gene TRBV9 combines with J gene TRBJ2-1, with a weak D call TRBD2 (5 bases). Germline V gene data show CDR1 as SGDLS and CDR2 as YYNGEE. V lost 2 bases to trimming and J lost 10 bases, with 16 bases between them. This CDR3 comprises 14 residues. CDR3 DNA: TGTGCCAGCAGCGTCGGTCCAAACTCGGGAGAGCAGTTCTTC. Its protein product is CASSVGPNSGEQFF. Complete variable domain (other parts from reference TRBV9 and TRBJ2-1): DSGVTQTPKHLITATGQRVTLRCSPRSGDLSVYWYQQSLDQGLQFLIQYYNGEERAKGNILERFSAQQFPDLHSELNLSSLELGDSALYFCASSVGPNSGEQFFGPGTRLTVL.

This rearrangement joins TRBV12-3 or TRBV12-4 to TRBJ1-2; 8 bases match TRBD1. The CDR3 is 15 amino acids. Trimming at V came to 3 bases and at J to 2 bases, leaving 5 bases not matched to a gene. In DNA, the CDR3 is TGTGCCAGCAGTTTCGGAGGACAGGGCAACTATGGCTACACCTTC. The encoded protein is CASSFGGQGNYGYTF.

This clonotype was counted at least ten times. The V and J genes are TRBV7-9 and TRBJ2-4; 7 bases agree with TRBD2. The junction had 6 bases not matched to a gene; V was cut back by 1 base and J by 0 bases. There are 17 residues in the CDR3. Germline values: CDR1 SEHNR, CDR2 FQNEAQ (reference sequence). DNA for the CDR3: TGTGCCAGCAGCTTAGTTACAGCGGGGTTAGCCAAAAACATTCAGTACTTC. Amino acid sequence: CASSLVTAGLAKNIQYF.

This clonotype came up many times. The V gene is TRBV27, the J gene TRBJ2-2; tentatively, D is TRBD2 (5 bases). V dropped 4 bases and J dropped 1 base, with 16 bases sitting between them. The CDR3 contains 17 residues. From germline, CDR1 is MNHEY and CDR2 SMNVEV (reference sequence). The chain's CDR3 is CASSYTVGVGNTGELFF. As DNA, the CDR3 is TGTGCCAGCAGTTATACGGTCGGGGTAGGGAACACCGGGGAGCTGTTTTTT.

The chain has TRBV20-1 and TRBJ2-7; D may correspond to TRBD1 or TRBD2 (5 bases each). Trimming shortened V by 4 bases and J by 5 bases, and 27 bases separated the two germline ends. CDR1 and CDR2 (germline): DFQATT, SNEGSKA (reference sequence). CDR3 length: 17 amino acids. CDR3 coding DNA: TGCAGTGCTACGAAGCCTAATCCGGGACCCGCGATCGACGAGCAGTACTTC. Translation: CSATKPNPGPAIDEQYF.

Only a few counts were recorded for this clonotype. The gene calls are TRBV14 and TRBJ2-1; TRBD1 is a possible D gene (7 bases). The CDR3 runs to 17 residues. Germline CDR1 SGHDN, CDR2 FVKESK. V was pared by 0 bases and J by 3 bases, with 15 bases between. This CDR3 is CASSQDFGGGGYNEQFF. The DNA of the CDR3 is TGTGCCAGCAGCCAAGACTTTGGAGGGGGCGGCTACAATGAGCAGTTCTTC.

The chain joins TRBV20-1 to TRBJ2-3; D is possibly TRBD1 (5 bases). Trimming cost V 1 base and J 3 bases, with 11 bases left between them. Germline lookup yields CDR1 DFQATT and CDR2 SNEGSKA (reference sequence). The CDR3 totals 14 residues. In DNA, the CDR3 is TGCAGTGCTAGAGCAGGGTACGGGACAGATACGCAGTATTTT. Translation: CSARAGYGTDTQYF.

This clonotype has only a few counts. The J gene is TRBJ2-1, the V gene TRBV5-6; D unclear. Deletions cut 0 bases from V and 4 bases from J, with 8 bases between. The germline CDR1 and CDR2 sequences are SGHDT and YYEEEE. CDR3 length equals 14 residues. The CDR3 reads CASSLGPQYNEQFF. CDR3 DNA sequence: TGTGCCAGCAGCTTGGGACCCCAATACAATGAGCAGTTCTTC.

The V and J genes are TRBV12-3 or TRBV12-4 and TRBJ1-1; D gene unclear. The CDR3 is 13 amino acids. The ends were cut back, 8 bases at V and 12 bases at J, with 22 bases in the middle. The DNA of the CDR3 is TGTGCCAGCGGTGACGGTGGCGTCGGGGAGTCTTTCTTT. Translated, it gives CASGDGGVGESFF.

This clonotype turned up a few times. The rearrangement joins TRBV20-1 to TRBJ1-5; no reliable D call. V was shortened by 1 base and J by 0 bases, with 19 bases between the two germline ends. Germline V gives CDR1 DFQATT, CDR2 SNEGSKA (reference sequence). The CDR3 runs 18 residues. The CDR3 DNA follows: TGCAGTGCTAGAGCAAGAGGACGCAACTTCAATAGCAATCAGCCCCAGCATTTT. Its translation is CSARARGRNFNSNQPQHF.

This clonotype was seen only a few times. The chain combines TRBV4-1 with TRBJ1-1; D gene uncertain. The CDR3 consists of 13 residues. The germline gives CDR1 MGHRA, CDR2 YSYEKL. Trimming removed 1 base from V and 8 bases from J, with 11 bases in between. The CDR3 loop is CASSQAGPPEAFF. CDR3 DNA sequence: TGCGCCAGCAGCCAAGCCGGACCGCCGGAAGCTTTCTTT.

V and J are TRBV29-1 and TRBJ1-5; D perhaps matches TRBD1 (5 bases). CDR3 length: 15 residues. CDR1 is SQVTM and CDR2 is ANQGSEA in the germline V gene. Trimming removed 4 bases from V and 0 bases from J, with 13 bases in between. This CDR3 is CSVVGHGGSNQPQHF. CDR3 nucleotides: TGCAGCGTTGTGGGGCACGGGGGTAGCAATCAGCCCCAGCATTTT.

The V gene is TRBV6-1, the J gene TRBJ2-3; D is perhaps TRBD1 (7 bases). The CDR3 sequence is 15 residues long. The V gene lost 6 bases and the J gene lost 4 bases, with 17 bases spanning the gap. Germline values: CDR1 MNHNS, CDR2 SASEGT. The CDR3, as DNA: TGTGCCAGCAGGGGGACAGTGGCTAGCGCAGATACGCAGTATTTT. Its translation is CASRGTVASADTQYF.

This sequence joins TRBV21-1 and TRBJ2-3; the D segment call TRBD1 is taken from the table without a DNA check. TRBV21-1 is a documented pseudogene. This CDR3 has 12 amino acids. The CDR3 here is CASSREGDTQYF. In DNA, the CDR3 is TGTGCCAGCAGCAGAGAGGGGGATACGCAGTATTTT.

There are many counts of this clonotype. The chain uses TRBV29-1 and TRBJ2-2; a possible D gene is TRBD1 (5 bases). The CDR3 has 13 amino acids. Germline-derived CDR1 and CDR2 are SQVTM and ANQGSEA. Trimming shortened V by 3 bases and J by 3 bases, and 8 bases separated the two germline ends. For the CDR3, the DNA is TGCAGCGTTGAGGACACCTACACCGGGGAGCTGTTTTTT. It is translated as CSVEDTYTGELFF.

J is TRBJ1-1 and V is TRBV12-3 or TRBV12-4; D perhaps matches TRBD1 (6 bases). This CDR3 is 14 amino acids long. V gave up 7 bases and J gave up 0 bases, with 12 bases separating them. The chain's CDR3 is CASMGAGVNTEAFF. As DNA, the CDR3 is TGTGCCAGCATGGGGGCCGGAGTGAACACTGAAGCTTTCTTT.

The sample holds many counts of this clonotype. The rearrangement joins TRBV5-1 to TRBJ2-5; 11 nucleotides align to TRBD2. The length of the CDR3 is 15 residues. Germline V gives CDR1 SGHRS, CDR2 YFSETQ. V was pared by 4 bases and J by 2 bases, with 4 bases of the junction left unmatched. CDR3 in DNA: TGCGCCAGCAGCGTTGCTAGCGGGGGGCAAGAGACCCAGTACTTC. Translated, it gives CASSVASGGQETQYF.

In this sample, this clonotype turned up a few times. The chain has TRBV24-1 and TRBJ2-5; D remains unclear. The germline V and J ends were trimmed by 4 bases and 5 bases, with 16 bases remaining between them. Germline V gene data show CDR1 as KGHDR and CDR2 as SFDVKD. This CDR3 has 15 residues. CDR3 in DNA: TGTGCCACCAGTGAAGGGTGGGCAGGAGTGGAGACCCAGTACTTC. It is translated as CATSEGWAGVETQYF.

This clonotype was seen more than once but under ten times. The chain couples TRBV12-3 or TRBV12-4 to TRBJ2-1; the D is unclear. This CDR3 region has 15 residues. Trimming removed 6 bases at V and 5 bases at J, with 17 bases between. CDR3 sequence (DNA): TGTGCCAGCAGACCCCTGGGGTCTTTACACAATGAGCAGTTCTTC. Translating it yields CASRPLGSLHNEQFF.

The table lists this clonotype with many counts. The CDR3 is CASRVTGSEGGYTF. In DNA form, the CDR3 reads TGTGCCAGCAGGGTAACAGGGTCTGAGGGTGGCTACACCTTC. This sequence joins TRBV12-3 or TRBV12-4 and TRBJ1-2, with a weak D call TRBD1 (6 bases). V lost 6 bases and J 7 bases, leaving 18 bases between the germline ends. CDR3 length: 14 amino acids.

V and J are TRBV20-1 and TRBJ1-5, with D unclear. CDR3 length: 13 amino acids. V lost 3 bases, J lost 7 bases, and 13 bases lay in between. CDR1 and CDR2 (germline): DFQATT, SNEGSKA (reference sequence). The CDR3 loop reads CSASIQTEQPQHF. The DNA for the CDR3 is TGCAGTGCTAGCATACAGACTGAGCAGCCCCAGCATTTT.

This clonotype was picked up many times. V and J are TRBV7-9 and TRBJ2-1, with D hard to call. The CDR3 is 13 residues long. CDR1 and CDR2 (germline): SEHNR, FQNEAQ (reference sequence). The ends were cut back, 2 bases at V and 0 bases at J, with 2 bases in the middle. The CDR3 DNA reads TGTGCCAGCAGCTTACCCTCCTACAATGAGCAGTTCTTC. Its translation is CASSLPSYNEQFF.

This chain uses TRBV5-1 with TRBJ1-1, with 7 positions matching TRBD1. The germline V gene encodes CDR1 SGHRS and CDR2 YFSETQ. The CDR3 has 15 residues. Trimming cost V 2 bases and J 0 bases; bases outside gene matches: 4. The CDR3 DNA reads as TGCGCCAGCAGCTTCACCGGGACAGTGAACACTGAAGCTTTCTTT. It is translated as CASSFTGTVNTEAFF.

This clonotype was seen a few times. This sequence joins TRBV5-8 and TRBJ1-6; 8 positions match TRBD1. Per the germline V gene, CDR1 is SGHTS and CDR2 is YDEGEE. Unmatched junction bases numbered 3, after V lost 0 bases and J lost 7 bases. The CDR3 loop spans 15 amino acids. CDR3 in DNA: TGTGCCAGCAGCTTGGTAGGACAGGGAAATTCACCCCTCCACTTT. Amino acid sequence: CASSLVGQGNSPLHF.

The table lists this clonotype with many counts. The chain employs TRBV12-3 or TRBV12-4 and TRBJ1-1, with D possibly matching TRBD1 (6 bases). V shed 6 bases and J shed 4 bases, with 12 bases lying between them. The CDR3 runs to 13 residues. The CDR3 nucleotides are TGTGCCAGCAGCCCCCCAGGGGTCACTGAAGCTTTCTTT. It encodes CASSPPGVTEAFF.